The rows below give T cell receptor beta chains drawn from one sample of a study of glioma-infiltrating T cells. TCRdb re-called the multiplex PCR reads through MiXCR, storing one row per CDR3 protein. Of approximately 110,000 distinct CDR3 sequences in the sample, roughly 23% were seen once. Sample: glioma tissue, nonneoplastic brain tissue, or PBMCs (not recorded which). The source is a human donor with low-grade glioma or glioblastoma, undergoing nonglioma brain surgery, or in good health (not recorded which). CDR3s leave out the opening cysteine and the closing phenylalanine or tryptophan. Fields, in order: V gene, CDR3 protein.

v_call: TRBV12-3/TRBV12-4; cdr3_aa: VSKPGGRETQY
v_call: TRBV15; cdr3_aa: ATSRELKPQH
v_call: TRBV27; cdr3_aa: ASSLSSGSIYEQY
v_call: TRBV12-3/TRBV12-4; cdr3_aa: ASSPRQGRDGYT
v_call: TRBV7-2; cdr3_aa: ASSRDRGNTEAF
v_call: TRBV6-2/TRBV6-3; cdr3_aa: ASSYTPGLAVPYNEQF
v_call: TRBV18; cdr3_aa: ASSSVSTTLLGETQY
v_call: TRBV19; cdr3_aa: ASETGPSPLGANVLT
v_call: TRBV6-5; cdr3_aa: AITATTGENTEAF
v_call: TRBV2; cdr3_aa: ASIRLAGAVGEQF
v_call: TRBV18; cdr3_aa: ASSRPVAGANTQY
v_call: TRBV19; cdr3_aa: ASQKRDHNEQF
v_call: TRBV19; cdr3_aa: ASRLDLNYGYT
v_call: TRBV7-9; cdr3_aa: ASSSTGLVRYGDTQY
v_call: TRBV5-5; cdr3_aa: ASSFGPGKFSGELF
v_call: TRBV5-4; cdr3_aa: AARSPGSSYNEQF
v_call: TRBV11-2; cdr3_aa: ASSRNGGESTEAF
v_call: TRBV19; cdr3_aa: ASSIAASGETQY
v_call: TRBV5-8; cdr3_aa: ASSLGLQIQETQY
v_call: TRBV7-9; cdr3_aa: ASSLVSGQTQY
v_call: TRBV20-1; cdr3_aa: SAREVGGDYEQY
v_call: TRBV29-1; cdr3_aa: SGRQGEGGELF
v_call: TRBV4-2; cdr3_aa: ASSQTSVRDIQY
v_call: TRBV4-3; cdr3_aa: ASSLYATGLDTGELF
v_call: TRBV5-1; cdr3_aa: ASSLATGTGTYEQY